These T cell receptor beta chains were read from a single sample in a study of glioma-infiltrating T cells after dendritic cell vaccination. Profiling relied on immunoSEQ multiplex PCR, and the TCRdb table lists in-frame clones only, not all of them. The profile shows roughly 88,000 clones, roughly four fifths of them singletons. The specimen was blood, collected after dendritic cell vaccination. These receptors were obtained from a human donor with glioblastoma. CDR3s include the opening cysteine and the closing phenylalanine or tryptophan. Fields, in order: V gene, J gene, CDR3 protein.

v_gene: TRBV5-4; j_gene: TRBJ1-3; CDR3aa: CASSLAPGQGGGNTIYF
v_gene: TRBV9; j_gene: TRBJ2-1; CDR3aa: CASSVSHGGGPFYNEQFF
v_gene: TRBV5-1; j_gene: TRBJ2-5; CDR3aa: CASSPGWRARETQYF
v_gene: TRBV6-5; j_gene: TRBJ2-5; CDR3aa: CASRVGETQYF
v_gene: TRBV28; j_gene: TRBJ2-5; CDR3aa: CASSTFTSGGKETQYF
v_gene: TRBV7-8; j_gene: TRBJ1-2; CDR3aa: CASSLAWGQGDYGYTF
v_gene: TRBV7-2; j_gene: TRBJ2-2; CDR3aa: CASSLDRPGAGELFF
v_gene: TRBV29-1; j_gene: TRBJ1-2; CDR3aa: CSVGTGADGYTF
v_gene: TRBV6-1; j_gene: TRBJ1-2; CDR3aa: CASSSRQTYGYTF
v_gene: TRBV5-1; j_gene: TRBJ1-2; CDR3aa: CASSLRFGGLYGYTF
v_gene: TRBV30; j_gene: TRBJ1-2; CDR3aa: CAWRARPQGKNYGYTF
v_gene: TRBV29-1; j_gene: TRBJ1-4; CDR3aa: CSVESGSAKLFF
v_gene: TRBV7-9; j_gene: TRBJ2-3; CDR3aa: CASSLGERGTDTQYF
v_gene: TRBV4-1; j_gene: TRBJ2-6; CDR3aa: CASKKQGSGANVLTF
v_gene: TRBV27; j_gene: TRBJ1-4; CDR3aa: CASSLTAYEKLFF
v_gene: TRBV25-1; j_gene: TRBJ2-1; CDR3aa: CASSASWAGGDEQFF
v_gene: TRBV27; j_gene: TRBJ1-1; CDR3aa: CASSFSPWREAFF
v_gene: TRBV6-6; j_gene: TRBJ1-2; CDR3aa: CASSPGTGVDYTF
v_gene: TRBV21-1; j_gene: TRBJ2-2; CDR3aa: CASSKGAGPTGELFF
v_gene: TRBV6-5; j_gene: TRBJ1-2; CDR3aa: CASRRQFYGYTF
v_gene: TRBV11-2; j_gene: TRBJ1-3; CDR3aa: CASSQGGNTIYF
v_gene: TRBV18; j_gene: TRBJ2-7; CDR3aa: CASSTGAYEQYF
v_gene: TRBV5-1; j_gene: TRBJ2-2; CDR3aa: CASSLWVQGAIGDTGELFF
v_gene: TRBV6-5; j_gene: TRBJ1-1; CDR3aa: CASSYSRQGRTEAFF
v_gene: TRBV29-1; j_gene: TRBJ1-1; CDR3aa: CSVLLGRRGDTEAFF
v_gene: TRBV5-1; j_gene: TRBJ2-6; CDR3aa: CASSFVSSGANVLTF
v_gene: TRBV6-5; j_gene: TRBJ1-5; CDR3aa: CASRRQGAGQPQHF
v_gene: TRBV18; j_gene: TRBJ1-3; CDR3aa: CASSPYDRGPDTIYF
v_gene: TRBV6-5; j_gene: TRBJ1-1; CDR3aa: CASSIAQWRTEAFF
v_gene: TRBV29-1; j_gene: TRBJ2-7; CDR3aa: CSAEGLLGSEQYF
v_gene: TRBV18; j_gene: TRBJ1-2; CDR3aa: CASSPNPVGGAGYGYTF
v_gene: TRBV6-5; j_gene: .; CDR3aa: CASRLGQLYEQYF
v_gene: TRBV10-3; j_gene: TRBJ2-7; CDR3aa: CAISESRGRLIYEQYF
v_gene: TRBV5-1; j_gene: TRBJ2-3; CDR3aa: CASSLGAGGYTDTQYF
v_gene: TRBV5-6; j_gene: TRBJ2-2; CDR3aa: CASSFYGQVVGELFF
v_gene: TRBV11-2; j_gene: TRBJ2-7; CDR3aa: CASSFAGMSYEQYF
v_gene: TRBV19; j_gene: TRBJ2-2; CDR3aa: CASSIQAPGELFF
v_gene: TRBV2; j_gene: TRBJ1-1; CDR3aa: CASDRNTEAFF
v_gene: TRBV5-8; j_gene: TRBJ1-2; CDR3aa: CASSLQGENYGYTF
v_gene: TRBV19; j_gene: TRBJ1-2; CDR3aa: CASSPEGPSNSGYGYTF
v_gene: TRBV10-3; j_gene: TRBJ2-1; CDR3aa: CAISGETGTPRANEQFF
v_gene: TRBV27; j_gene: TRBJ2-1; CDR3aa: CASRQGARTEQFF
v_gene: TRBV25-1; j_gene: TRBJ2-2; CDR3aa: CASSEPPGTGNAGELFF
v_gene: TRBV2; j_gene: TRBJ2-3; CDR3aa: CASSPKLAGRVDTQYF
v_gene: TRBV30; j_gene: TRBJ1-1; CDR3aa: CAWGPSSGEAFF
v_gene: TRBV18; j_gene: TRBJ2-2; CDR3aa: CASSPGQGGPNTGELFF
v_gene: TRBV7-9; j_gene: TRBJ1-5; CDR3aa: CASSYNTGDQPQHF
v_gene: TRBV15; j_gene: TRBJ1-1; CDR3aa: CATSPGGTMNTEAFF
v_gene: TRBV18; j_gene: TRBJ1-2; CDR3aa: CASSPGTGGAYGYTF
v_gene: TRBV30; j_gene: TRBJ2-3; CDR3aa: CAWSAIAGGQYF
v_gene: TRBV9; j_gene: TRBJ1-1; CDR3aa: CASSVSSNTEAFF
v_gene: TRBV7-9; j_gene: TRBJ2-5; CDR3aa: CASSRGTSEQETQYF
v_gene: TRBV15; j_gene: TRBJ1-5; CDR3aa: CATSRSTGDSNQPQHF